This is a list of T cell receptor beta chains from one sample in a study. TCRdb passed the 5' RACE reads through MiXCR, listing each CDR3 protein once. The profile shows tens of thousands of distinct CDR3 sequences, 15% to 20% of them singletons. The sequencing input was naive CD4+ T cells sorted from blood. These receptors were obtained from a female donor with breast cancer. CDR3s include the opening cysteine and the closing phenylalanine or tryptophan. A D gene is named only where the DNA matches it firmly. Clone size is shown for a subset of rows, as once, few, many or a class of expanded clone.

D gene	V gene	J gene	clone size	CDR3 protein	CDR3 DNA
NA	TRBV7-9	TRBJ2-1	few	CASRNSYNEQFF	TGTGCCAGCAGGAACTCCTACAATGAGCAGTTCTTC
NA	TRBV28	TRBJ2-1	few	CASSLNPNSYNEQFF	TGTGCCAGCAGTTTAAATCCTAACTCCTACAATGAGCAGTTCTTC
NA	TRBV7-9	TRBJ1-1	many	CASSTRGHVAFF	TGTGCCAGCAGCACACGCGGACATGTAGCTTTCTTT
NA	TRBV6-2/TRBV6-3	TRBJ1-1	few	CASSSGRRAFF	TGTGCCAGCAGTTCGGGCAGAAGGGCTTTCTTT
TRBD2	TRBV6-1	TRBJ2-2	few	CASSRGTSGETGELFF	TGTGCCAGCAGCCGAGGGACTAGCGGGGAAACCGGGGAGCTGTTTTTT
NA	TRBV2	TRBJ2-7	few	CASSESGPVNEQYF	TGTGCCAGCAGCGAAAGCGGGCCAGTGAACGAGCAGTACTTC
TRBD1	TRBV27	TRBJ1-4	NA	CASSAKQGGDEKLFF	TGTGCCAGCAGTGCCAAACAGGGGGGGGATGAAAAACTGTTTTTT
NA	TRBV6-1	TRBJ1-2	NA	CASKREGYGYTF	TGTGCCAGCAAGAGAGAGGGATATGGCTACACCTTC
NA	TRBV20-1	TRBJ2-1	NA	CSAREVSLVTNAQFF	TGCAGTGCTAGAGAAGTTTCCCTAGTCACGAATGCGCAGTTCTTC
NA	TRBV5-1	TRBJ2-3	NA	CASSLRLGTDTQYF	TGCGCCAGCAGCTTAAGGTTGGGCACAGATACGCAGTATTTT
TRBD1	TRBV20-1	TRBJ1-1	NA	CSAGRQGGTEAFF	TGCAGTGCTGGTCGACAGGGGGGCACTGAAGCTTTCTTT
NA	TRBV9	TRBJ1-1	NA	CASSVMGNTEAFF	TGTGCCAGCAGCGTAATGGGGAACACTGAAGCTTTCTTT
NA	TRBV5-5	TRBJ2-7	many	CASSLTLTSPYEQYF	TGTGCCAGCAGCTTAACACTCACATCCCCCTACGAGCAGTACTTC
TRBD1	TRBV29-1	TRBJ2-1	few	CSTSGTGKFF	TGCAGCACCTCCGGGACAGGGAAGTTCTTC
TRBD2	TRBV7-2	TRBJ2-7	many	CASSLVVLAGDKQYF	TGTGCCAGCAGCTTAGTCGTACTAGCGGGAGACAAGCAGTACTTC
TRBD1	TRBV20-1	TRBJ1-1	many	CSARVVGGATEAFF	TGCAGTGCTAGAGTTGTAGGGGGCGCGACTGAAGCTTTCTTT
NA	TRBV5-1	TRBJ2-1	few	CASSLDPLAGSVDEQFF	TGCGCCAGCAGCTTAGATCCCCTTGCAGGGAGTGTCGATGAGCAGTTCTTC
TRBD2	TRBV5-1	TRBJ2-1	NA	CASSITSGTYNEQFF	TGCGCCAGCAGCATTACTAGCGGAACTTACAATGAGCAGTTCTTC
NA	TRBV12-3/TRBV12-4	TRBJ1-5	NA	CASSPSEGDAQPQHF	TGTGCCAGCAGTCCCTCCGAGGGGGATGCGCAGCCCCAGCATTTT
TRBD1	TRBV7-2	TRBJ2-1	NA	CAIRSGTGGRNEQFF	TGTGCCATCCGGAGCGGGACAGGGGGTAGGAATGAGCAGTTCTTC
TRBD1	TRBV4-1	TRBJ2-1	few	CASSQPRTGVNNEQFF	TGCGCCAGCAGCCAGCCCCGGACAGGGGTTAACAATGAGCAGTTCTTC
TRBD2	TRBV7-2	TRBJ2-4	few	CASSYSGRAGNIQYF	TGTGCCAGCAGCTATAGCGGGAGGGCCGGAAACATTCAGTACTTC
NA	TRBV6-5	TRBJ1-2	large	CASSQDRIYGYTF	TGTGCCAGCAGTCAAGACAGGATCTATGGCTACACCTTC
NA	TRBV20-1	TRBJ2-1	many	CSVRNPNYNEQFF	TGCAGTGTGAGAAACCCCAACTACAATGAGCAGTTCTTC
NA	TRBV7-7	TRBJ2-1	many	CASSPSGDSYNEQFF	TGTGCTAGCAGCCCAAGCGGAGACTCCTACAATGAGCAGTTCTTC
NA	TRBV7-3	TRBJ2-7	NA	CASSLTSGAREQYF	TGTGCCAGCAGCTTAACTAGCGGAGCCAGGGAGCAGTACTTC
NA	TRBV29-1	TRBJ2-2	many	CSVESRTNTGELFF	TGCAGCGTTGAGTCTAGGACGAACACCGGGGAGCTGTTTTTT
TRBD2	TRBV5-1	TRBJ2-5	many	CASSLASGKETQYF	TGCGCCAGCAGCTTGGCTAGCGGTAAAGAGACCCAGTACTTC
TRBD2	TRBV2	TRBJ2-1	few	CASSGGLAGNNEQFF	TGTGCCAGCAGTGGGGGACTAGCGGGAAACAATGAGCAGTTCTTC
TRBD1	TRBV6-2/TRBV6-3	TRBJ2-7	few	CASSTGQGSYEQYF	TGTGCCAGCAGTACGGGACAGGGTTCCTACGAGCAGTACTTC
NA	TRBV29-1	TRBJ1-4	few	CSVTLGFRSEKLFF	TGCAGCGTTACCCTAGGGTTCAGGAGTGAAAAACTGTTTTTT
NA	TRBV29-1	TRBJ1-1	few	CSSQGHLNTEAFF	TGCAGCTCGCAGGGACACTTGAACACTGAAGCTTTCTTT
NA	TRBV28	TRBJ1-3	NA	CASRRGRGNTIYF	TGTGCCAGCAGAAGGGGGAGGGGAAACACCATATATTTT
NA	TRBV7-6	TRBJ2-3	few	CASSLEAGTDTQYF	TGTGCCAGCAGCTTAGAAGCTGGGACAGATACGCAGTATTTT
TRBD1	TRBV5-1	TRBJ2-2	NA	CASSLEGQSIAGELFF	TGCGCCAGCAGCTTGGAGGGACAGAGCATCGCCGGGGAGCTGTTTTTT
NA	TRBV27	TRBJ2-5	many	CASSPRGLLRETQYF	TGTGCCAGCAGTCCCCGTGGACTCCTAAGGGAGACCCAGTACTTC
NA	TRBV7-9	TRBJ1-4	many	CASSSTFTNEKLFF	TGTGCCAGCAGCTCGACCTTTACTAATGAAAAACTGTTTTTT
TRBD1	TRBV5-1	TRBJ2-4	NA	CASSLDQGPGQTFF	TGCGCCAGCAGCTTGGATCAGGGACCGGGACAGACCTTCTTC
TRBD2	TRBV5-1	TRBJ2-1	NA	CASSLRTSGSKYEQFF	TGCGCCAGCAGCCTCCGGACTAGCGGGAGTAAATATGAGCAGTTCTTC
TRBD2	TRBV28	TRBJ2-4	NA	CASREGPTGKNIQYF	TGTGCCAGCCGGGAGGGCCCGACGGGCAAAAACATTCAGTACTTC
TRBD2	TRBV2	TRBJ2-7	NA	CASSPPRGGGDREQYF	TGTGCCAGCAGCCCTCCCCGGGGGGGCGGGGATCGCGAGCAGTACTTC
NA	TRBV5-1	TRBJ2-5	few	CASSLEAPPGETQYF	TGCGCCAGCAGCTTGGAGGCACCACCGGGGGAGACCCAGTACTTC
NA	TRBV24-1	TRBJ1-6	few	CATSDPGGRRDSPLHF	TGTGCCACCAGTGATCCCGGGGGGCGTCGGGATTCACCCCTCCACTTT
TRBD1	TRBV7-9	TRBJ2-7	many	CASSGDRVFEQYF	TGTGCCAGCAGCGGGGACAGGGTCTTCGAGCAGTACTTC
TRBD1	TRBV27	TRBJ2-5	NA	CASSYRDRGRETQYF	TGTGCCAGCAGCTACCGGGACAGGGGAAGGGAGACCCAGTACTTC
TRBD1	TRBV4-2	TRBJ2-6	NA	CASSPRDRGISGANVLTF	TGTGCCAGCAGCCCCCGGGACAGGGGAATCTCTGGGGCCAACGTCCTGACTTTC
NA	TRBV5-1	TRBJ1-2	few	CASSLMAGENYGYTF	TGCGCCAGCAGCTTGATGGCAGGGGAGAACTATGGCTACACCTTC
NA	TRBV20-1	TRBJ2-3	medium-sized	CSARVLRQDTQYF	TGCAGTGCTAGAGTTCTCCGCCAAGATACGCAGTATTTT
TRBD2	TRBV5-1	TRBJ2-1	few	CASSLGQGLAGVGEQFF	TGCGCCAGCAGCTTGGGCCAGGGACTAGCGGGAGTTGGTGAGCAGTTCTTC
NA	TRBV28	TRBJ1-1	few	CASRPRGLRAFF	TGTGCCAGCAGACCACGGGGGTTGAGGGCTTTCTTT